Listed below are T cell receptor beta chains from one sample, sequenced in a study of T cell responses to AZD1222 COVID-19 vaccine. Data came from immunoSEQ multiplex PCR; TCRdb stores just in-frame clones and leaves some out. The repertoire has under 70,000 clones, 60% to 80% of them found once; the top ten carry around 5%. Source: peripheral blood, taken 28 days after the second AZD1222 dose. The receptors were sampled from an adult who received the AZD1222 COVID-19 vaccine. The CDR3 runs from the conserved cysteine through the conserved F or W. D genes are given only for firm matches. Size is omitted from some rows. Given values are once, few, many or a class for expanded clones.

TRBV2	few	TRBJ1-1	NA	TGTGCCAGCAGACCGGGAGACTCAGAAGCTTTCTTT	CASRPGDSEAFF
TRBV6-1	NA	TRBJ2-3	TRBD1	TGTGCCAGCAGTGAACCGGGACAGGTCACAGATACGCAGTATTTT	CASSEPGQVTDTQYF
TRBV9	once	TRBJ2-7	NA	TGTGCCAGCAGCGTAGACGGCGCAAGCTCCTACGAGCAGTACTTC	CASSVDGASSYEQYF
TRBV5-1	NA	TRBJ2-3	NA	TGCGCCAGCAGCTTGGCAGCTAGTCCCGCAGATACGCAGTATTTT	CASSLAASPADTQYF
TRBV7-2	NA	TRBJ2-1	NA	TGTGCCAGCAGCTTTGAGTGGGGGAGAGACAATGAGCAGTTCTTC	CASSFEWGRDNEQFF
TRBV10-3	NA	TRBJ1-2	TRBD1	TGTGCCATCAGTCCTGGACAGGGGCAAGGCTACACCTTC	CAISPGQGQGYTF
TRBV18	NA	TRBJ2-2	TRBD1	TGTGCCAGCTCACCACGAGAGGGGGCAGACACCGGGGAGCTGTTTTTT	CASSPREGADTGELFF
TRBV6-5	NA	TRBJ1-1	NA	TGTGCCAGCCAGGTCGGGAACACTGAAGCTTTCTTT	CASQVGNTEAFF
TRBV10-3	NA	TRBJ2-2	TRBD2	TGTGCCATCTCAGAGCGGGGGACCGGGGAGCTGTTTTTT	CAISERGTGELFF
TRBV7-2	once	TRBJ2-3	TRBD1	TGTGCCAGCAGCTTAGGGGCTAGGACAGGGCCAGATACGCAGTATTTT	CASSLGARTGPDTQYF
TRBV27	NA	TRBJ1-5	TRBD1	TGTGCCAGCCGCTCGGCACAGGGGCGGAATCAGCCCCAGCATTTT	CASRSAQGRNQPQHF
TRBV5-1	NA	TRBJ1-1	NA	TGCGCCAGCAGCACTATCGGGTCGGGGAACACTGAAGCTTTCTTT	CASSTIGSGNTEAFF
TRBV11-2	NA	TRBJ2-7	NA	TGTGCCAGCAGCCCCCGGACAGTCTCCTACGAGCAGTACTTC	CASSPRTVSYEQYF
TRBV23-1	once	TRBJ2-4	TRBD1	TGCGCCAGCAGTCAAGACAGGGGAGTAGCCAAAAACATTCAGTACTTC	CASSQDRGVAKNIQYF
TRBV7-2	NA	TRBJ2-3	TRBD1	TGTGCCAGCAGCCCAGGGGGCGCTGGGACAGATACGCAGTATTTT	CASSPGGAGTDTQYF
TRBV19	NA	TRBJ2-7	NA	TGTGCCAGTAGTGTCGGGCACTCCTACGAGCAGTACTTC	CASSVGHSYEQYF
TRBV28	NA	TRBJ2-2	TRBD1	TGTGCCAGCAGCCCATACCGACAGGGGAACACCGGGGAGCTGTTTTTT	CASSPYRQGNTGELFF
TRBV6-1	NA	TRBJ2-1	TRBD2	TGTGCCAGTGGGAGCGGGGGCTTACCAAATGAGCAGTTCTTC	CASGSGGLPNEQFF
TRBV3-1/TRBV3-2	NA	TRBJ1-6	NA	TGTGCCAGCAGCCGGACCGAAAATTTTAATTCACCCCTCCACTTT	CASSRTENFNSPLHF
TRBV15	few	TRBJ1-6	NA	TGTGCCACCAGCAGAGATGGACGGAGCTCCTATAATTCACCCCTCCACTTT	CATSRDGRSSYNSPLHF
TRBV12-3/TRBV12-4	NA	TRBJ1-5	TRBD1	TGTGCCAGCAGGGACAGGCTCAATCAGCCCCAGCATTTT	CASRDRLNQPQHF
TRBV11-2	NA	TRBJ2-7	TRBD1	TGTGCCAGCAGCCGGTGGACAGGGGGCGAGAGCGAGCAGTACTTC	CASSRWTGGESEQYF
TRBV7-9	NA	TRBJ1-1	NA	TGTGCCAGCAGCTCGCAACGGGACACTGAAGCTTTCTTT	CASSSQRDTEAFF
TRBV12-3/TRBV12-4	NA	TRBJ1-1	NA	TGTGCCAGCAGTTCGCAGGGGCTGATTGGAGCTTTCTTT	CASSSQGLIGAFF
TRBV2	NA	TRBJ1-1	NA	TGTGCCAGCAGTACACCCACAGGGTATACTGAAGCTTTCTTT	CASSTPTGYTEAFF
TRBV3-1/TRBV3-2	NA	TRBJ2-5	NA	TGTGCCAGCAGCCCCCGACTACTTGAGAGGGAGACCCAGTACTTC	CASSPRLLERETQYF
TRBV7-2	few	TRBJ1-2	NA	TGTGCCAGCAGCTTAAGTAGAGACAGCCTCTATGGCTACACCTTC	CASSLSRDSLYGYTF
TRBV19	NA	TRBJ1-5	NA	TGTGCCAGTAGTTCGGACGGGGATCAGCCCCAGCATTTT	CASSSDGDQPQHF
TRBV20-1	NA	TRBJ1-2	NA	TGCAGTGCTACAACAGGGTATGGCTACACCTTC	CSATTGYGYTF
TRBV9	NA	TRBJ1-1	NA	TGTGCCAGCAGCCGACGCTACAGCACTGAAGCTTTCTTT	CASSRRYSTEAFF
TRBV5-6	NA	TRBJ2-4	NA	TGTGCCAGCAGCTTGAGTCAGAGTCTAGCCAAAAACATTCAGTACTTC	CASSLSQSLAKNIQYF